The subject of this entry is one TCR beta chain. The antigen is unknown. The method was immunoSEQ multiplex PCR; TCRdb's version includes in-frame clones alone and lacks a portion of them. The sample consists of approximately 50,000 clones, approximately 78% of them appearing once. The sample is drawn from a study of PD-1 blockade in mismatch repair-deficient tumors. Overall study context: Enrolled about 2013-2016, patients had progressing, pretreated mismatch repair-deficient cancers of 11 to 13 types. Study-level findings and limits: Tumor-resident clones, often absent from pretreatment blood, expanded after pembrolizumab and then contracted.

The CDR3 loop spans 15 amino acids. V was pared by 3 bases and J by 1 base, with 1 base of the junction left unmatched. The germline gives CDR1 SEHNR, CDR2 FQNEAQ (reference sequence). The TCR-sequenced patients were three responders to pembrolizumab. The sequences come from peripheral blood, collected 4 weeks after starting pembrolizumab. This TCR was sampled from an adult with mismatch repair-deficient cancer. This chain uses TRBV7-9 with TRBJ2-5, with TRBD2 identical over 11 bases. Here the CDR3 DNA reads TGTGCCAGCAGCTTTCTAGCGGGGGGCCAAGAGACCCAGTACTTC. Translation: CASSFLAGGQETQYF.